The 32 T cell receptor beta chains below come from one sample, sequenced in a study of early T cells in non-severe SARS-CoV-2 infection. TCRdb itself ran the 5' RACE reads through MiXCR, one entry per CDR3 protein. Among about 54,000 distinct CDR3 sequences, around 6.6% were seen once, and the ten largest hold roughly 6%. This sample comprised whole blood, obtained at baseline. These receptors originate from an adult who was a healthcare worker with PCR-confirmed SARS-CoV-2 infection or an uninfected control (not recorded which).

This clonotype was observed at least ten times. The chain links TRBV6-1 to TRBJ2-7, with 7 bases that match TRBD1. The length of the CDR3 is 14 residues. The V gene end was trimmed by 6 bases and the J gene end by 2 bases; junction bases not matched to a gene: 7. In germline, CDR1 is MNHNS, CDR2 SASEGT. The CDR3 DNA is TGTGCCAGCAGCCTACAGGGGAAAGCCTACGAGCAGTACTTC. It translates to CASSLQGKAYEQYF.

This clonotype was counted many times. The chain links TRBV7-2 to TRBJ1-5; a possible D gene is TRBD1 (5 bases). Germline values: CDR1 SGHTA, CDR2 FQGNSA. Trimming left V 2 bases short and J 2 bases short, with 7 bases between. The CDR3 length is 14 residues. CDR3 residues: CASSLRDGNQPQHF. As DNA, the CDR3 is TGTGCCAGCAGCTTAAGGGACGGCAATCAGCCCCAGCATTTT.

The rearrangement joins TRBV7-6 to TRBJ2-5; 7 nucleotides match TRBD1. CDR1 SGHVS and CDR2 FNYEAQ come from the germline V gene. V was pared by 1 base and J by 1 base, with 3 bases of the junction left unmatched. The CDR3 has 15 residues. In DNA form, the CDR3 reads TGTGCCAGCAGCTTAGTCGGGACAGCCCAAGAGACCCAGTACTTC. This encodes CASSLVGTAQETQYF. Variable domain in full (rest from reference TRBV7-6 and TRBJ2-5): GAGVSQSPRYKVTKRGQDVALRCDPISGHVSLYWYRQALGQGPEFLTYFNYEAQQDKSGLPNDRFSAERPEGSISTLTIQRTEQRDSAMYRCASSLVGTAQETQYFGPGTRLLVL.

This rearrangement joins TRBV7-9 to TRBJ2-4; 7 bases align to TRBD1. V gave up 5 bases and J gave up 0 bases; unmatched junction bases: 10. The CDR3 covers 17 residues. Germline assignment: CDR1 SEHNR and CDR2 FQNEAQ (reference sequence). CDR3 bases: TGTGCCAGCAGCCCCTTCCCCACAGGGGCAGCCAAAAACATTCAGTACTTC. This encodes CASSPFPTGAAKNIQYF.

This clonotype was observed at least ten times. The chain recombines TRBV28 with TRBJ2-2; D remains ambiguous. The CDR3 contains 13 residues. Germline assignment: CDR1 MDHEN and CDR2 SYDVKM. V gave up 6 bases and J gave up 5 bases, with 10 bases separating them. CDR3 loop: CASSPAPTGELFF. The CDR3 DNA reads TGTGCCAGCAGCCCTGCTCCAACCGGGGAGCTGTTTTTT.

This clonotype was seen more than once but under ten times. This chain connects TRBV15 to TRBJ2-5; TRBD1 might be the D (5 bases). This CDR3 has 13 residues. Per germline, CDR1 LNHNV and CDR2 YYDKDF (reference sequence). Trimming removed 4 bases from V and 7 bases from J, with 13 bases in between. The CDR3 protein is CATSTDSLRTQYF. DNA of the CDR3: TGTGCCACCAGCACAGACAGCCTCAGGACCCAGTACTTC.

This clonotype was recorded once. This clone may be a read error of a much larger clone one base away. The V call is TRBV20-1, the J call TRBJ2-5; 7 positions agree with TRBD2. CDR3 length: 14 residues. Germline CDR1 DFQATT, CDR2 SNEGSKA (reference sequence). The DNA for the CDR3 is TGCGGTGCTCCTGGTCCAGCGGGGAAAGAGACCCAGTACTTC. Amino acid sequence: CGAPGPAGKETQYF.

Ten or more counts support this clonotype. As DNA, the CDR3 is TGTGCCAGCAGTTTAAGGGGGAGCTATGGCTACACCTTC. Translation: CASSLRGSYGYTF. The chain is built from TRBV12-3 or TRBV12-4 and TRBJ1-2, with a tentative D call TRBD1 (6 bases). V was clipped by 2 bases and J by 4 bases, with 8 bases between them. This CDR3 contains 13 residues.

The CDR3 DNA sequence: TGTGCCAGCCACGGATCGATTACAGGGGGTGAGGGCTATGGCTACACCTTC. Its translation is CASHGSITGGEGYGYTF. This rearrangement joins TRBV2 to TRBJ1-2; the match to TRBD1 covers 8 bases. This CDR3 has 17 amino acids. Germline V CDR1 and CDR2: SNHLY, FYNNEI. V was pared by 8 bases and J by 4 bases, with 18 bases of the junction left unmatched.

This chain uses TRBV28 with TRBJ2-5; 12 bases align to TRBD2. CDR1 is MDHEN and CDR2 is SYDVKM in the germline V gene. This CDR3 is 16 amino acids long. With 6 bases clipped from V and 2 bases from J, the junction kept 7 bases outside the gene matches. The CDR3 nucleotides read TGTGCCAGCAGCACCCTAGCGGGGGGGTTGCAAGAGACCCAGTACTTC. Its translation is CASSTLAGGLQETQYF.

This clonotype showed up many times. The chain has TRBV20-1 and TRBJ1-2; the D is unclear. Germline V gene lookup returns CDR1 DFQATT and CDR2 SNEGSKA (reference sequence). The CDR3 is made up of 12 amino acids. V was shortened by 3 bases and J by 5 bases, with 10 bases between the two germline ends. CDR3 sequence (DNA): TGCAGTGCTAGTCCGGACGTTTATGGCTACACCTTC. Its translation: CSASPDVYGYTF.

Of note for this clonotype: Possible read error: a much larger clone is one base away. The V call is TRBV4-2, the J call TRBJ1-4; D gene uncertain. Germline values: CDR1 LGHNA, CDR2 YNFKEQ. The CDR3 length is 15 residues. The V gene lost 4 bases and the J gene lost 7 bases, with 16 bases spanning the gap. CDR3 nucleotides: TGTGCCAGCAGCCTGAAGCCGGAACGAGGTGAAAAACTGTTTTTT. Protein: CASSLKPERGEKLFF.

This clonotype showed up just a few times. V and J are TRBV27 and TRBJ2-1; 8 bases agree with TRBD1. Trimming took 4 bases from V and 9 from J; bases not matched to a gene: 11. The CDR3 consists of 15 residues. CDR1 MNHEY and CDR2 SMNVEV come from the germline V gene (reference sequence). CDR3 amino acids: CASSSGQGWLVEQFF. As DNA, the CDR3 is TGTGCCAGCAGTTCCGGACAGGGTTGGTTGGTTGAGCAGTTCTTC.

This clonotype occurred many times. This rearrangement joins TRBV7-2 to TRBJ2-1; no firm D call. Trimming stripped 2 bases from V and 11 bases from J, with 13 bases between. The germline V gene encodes CDR1 SGHTA and CDR2 FQGNSA. The CDR3 extends over 13 amino acids. The CDR3 sequence is CASSLNLYPQQFF. In nucleotides, the CDR3 is TGTGCCAGCAGCTTAAACCTGTATCCCCAGCAGTTCTTC. The whole variable domain, remainder taken from reference TRBV7-2 and TRBJ2-1, is GAGVSQSPSNKVTEKGKDVELRCDPISGHTALYWYRQSLGQGLEFLIYFQGNSAPDKSGLPSDRFSAERTGGSVSTLTIQRTQQEDSAVYLCASSLNLYPQQFFGPGTRLTVL.

This clonotype has at least ten counts. V is TRBV7-2 and J is TRBJ2-3; TRBD2 matches 9 bases. CDR3 length: 15 amino acids. Trimming at V came to 5 bases and at J to 4 bases, leaving 7 bases not matched to a gene. Germline CDR1 is SGHTA and CDR2 is FQGNSA. The CDR3 loop is CASSPGTSRADTQYF. CDR3 DNA sequence: TGTGCCAGCAGCCCCGGGACTAGCCGCGCAGATACGCAGTATTTT.

The V and J genes are TRBV27 and TRBJ1-1; no clear D. V lost 3 bases to trimming and J lost 7 bases, with 6 bases between them. The length of the CDR3 is 11 residues. Germline V CDR1 and CDR2: MNHEY, SMNVEV (reference sequence). CDR3 bases: TGTGCCAGCAGTTTGGGTCATGAAGCTTTCTTT. Its protein is CASSLGHEAFF.

In this sample, this clonotype turned up a few times. J is TRBJ2-3 and V is TRBV6-2 or TRBV6-3; D may be TRBD1 (5 bases). V lost 2 bases to trimming and J lost 1 base, with 13 bases between them. CDR1 and CDR2 from the germline V gene are MNHEY and SVGEGT. CDR3 length: 16 residues. As DNA, the CDR3 is TGTGCCAGCAGTTACGTCTTAGGGGCACGCACAGATACGCAGTATTTT. As protein: CASSYVLGARTDTQYF.

This clonotype was seen many times. This chain uses TRBV29-1 with TRBJ2-7; D might be TRBD2 (6 bases). This CDR3 is built from 14 residues. Per germline, CDR1 SQVTM and CDR2 ANQGSEA. Trimming left V 3 bases short and J 5 bases short, with 17 bases between. CDR3 DNA: TGCAGCGTTGAGGGGGGAAGAGGGTCCGACGAGCAGTACTTC. It is translated as CSVEGGRGSDEQYF.

The chain carries TRBV7-9 and TRBJ2-7; no clear D. The CDR3 is 11 residues long. The germline CDR1 and CDR2 sequences are SEHNR and FQNEAQ (reference sequence). V was pared by 5 bases and J by 2 bases, with 4 bases between. CDR3 coding DNA: TGTGCCAGCAGCCCCCCCTACGAGCAGTACTTC. Amino acids: CASSPPYEQYF.

This clonotype occurred many times. The CDR3 reads CASSPGPLNYGYTF. CDR3 DNA: TGTGCCAGCAGTCCCGGACCTCTTAACTATGGCTACACCTTC. This chain links TRBV27 with TRBJ1-2; D remains ambiguous. The CDR3 consists of 14 residues. V was clipped by 5 bases and J by 1 base, with 11 bases between them. Germline CDR1 is MNHEY and CDR2 is SMNVEV (reference sequence).

This sequence joins TRBV10-3 and TRBJ1-2; D gene unclear. Germline V gives CDR1 ENHRY, CDR2 SYGVKD. V lost 7 bases to trimming and J lost 4 bases, with 16 bases between them. The CDR3 covers 14 residues. Here the CDR3 DNA reads TGTGCCATCAAAGACGGTAATCCGACCTATGGCTACACCTTC. Its translation: CAIKDGNPTYGYTF.

This clonotype was counted only a few times. The rearrangement joins TRBV20-1 to TRBJ2-5; TRBD1 is a possible D gene (5 bases). Trimming removed 0 bases from V and 5 bases from J, with 10 bases in between. The CDR3 covers 13 residues. Germline V gene data show CDR1 as DFQATT and CDR2 as SNEGSKA (reference sequence). CDR3 sequence: CSAREGARETQYF. CDR3 nucleotides: TGCAGTGCTAGAGAAGGGGCGCGGGAGACCCAGTACTTC.

The chain uses TRBV7-8 and TRBJ2-2, with 13 bases aligning to TRBD2. Germline V CDR1 and CDR2: SGHVS, FQNEAQ. V lost 5 bases and J lost 4; bases outside the gene matches: 4. This CDR3 region has 16 residues. The CDR3, as DNA: TGTGCCAGCAGCCACCGACTAGCGGGGGGCACCGGGGAGCTGTTTTTT. It is translated as CASSHRLAGGTGELFF.

Worth noting for this clonotype: A read error may be the cause here, since a much bigger clone is one base away. The gene calls are TRBV27 and TRBJ1-5; D is perhaps TRBD1 (5 bases). Trimming pared 11 bases from V and 5 bases from J, leaving 16 bases between. The germline V gene encodes CDR1 MNHEY and CDR2 SMNVEV (reference sequence). This CDR3 contains 13 residues. The CDR3: CAGGWGGHQPQHF. CDR3 bases: TGTGCCGGCGGATGGGGCGGACATCAGCCCCAGCATTTT.

This clonotype turned up a few times. The chain links TRBV4-2 to TRBJ1-2; D not resolved. V was pared by 3 bases and J by 4 bases, with 9 bases between. The CDR3 covers 13 residues. The V gene's germline CDR1 is LGHNA and CDR2 YNFKEQ. The CDR3 coding sequence is TGTGCCAGCAGCCAGGAGCCCAGCTATGGCTACACCTTC. Its translation: CASSQEPSYGYTF.

CDR3 amino acids: CASSPEGGLATSGQYF. The CDR3 coding sequence is TGTGCCAGCAGCCCCGAGGGGGGACTAGCTACCTCCGGGCAGTATTTT. The V call is TRBV6-4, the J call TRBJ2-3; 9 bases agree with TRBD2. The CDR3 is made up of 16 amino acids. After removal of 6 bases from V and 11 bases from J, the junction contained 18 bases not matched to a gene. Germline V CDR1 and CDR2: MRHNA, SNTAGT.

At least ten counts were recorded for this clonotype. The rearrangement joins TRBV2 to TRBJ2-3; TRBD2 agrees at 7 bases. V trimming: 5 bases; J trimming: 0 bases; junction bases outside the gene matches: 5. The CDR3 runs to 15 residues. CDR1 is SNHLY, CDR2 FYNNEI, per germline. CDR3 DNA sequence: TGTGCCAGCAGTTGGGGGGGACTCAGCACAGATACGCAGTATTTT. Protein: CASSWGGLSTDTQYF.

V usage is TRBV12-3 or TRBV12-4 and J usage is TRBJ2-7, with D unclear. This CDR3 comprises 14 residues. Trimming left V 2 bases short and J 0 bases short, with 8 bases between. In DNA, the CDR3 is TGTGCCAGCAGTTTATATTCGGGCTCCTACGAGCAGTACTTC. This sequence encodes CASSLYSGSYEQYF.

Many counts were recorded for this clonotype. The chain uses TRBV9 and TRBJ2-1; no clear D. CDR1 SGDLS and CDR2 YYNGEE come from the germline V gene. V gave up 1 base and J gave up 5 bases, with 10 bases separating them. The CDR3 contains 14 residues. The CDR3 loop is CASSVSGQNNEQFF. The CDR3 DNA sequence: TGTGCCAGCAGCGTATCCGGGCAGAACAATGAGCAGTTCTTC.

V and J are TRBV6-5 and TRBJ1-2; the D gene is possibly TRBD1 (6 bases). Trimming pared 3 bases from V and 4 bases from J, leaving 12 bases between. This CDR3 has 14 residues. CDR1 is MNHEY and CDR2 is SVGAGI in the germline V gene. The CDR3 is CASSYGTGSYGYTF. DNA of the CDR3: TGTGCCAGCAGTTATGGTACAGGGAGCTATGGCTACACCTTC.

This clonotype has at least ten counts. This chain links TRBV5-4 with TRBJ2-7; 12 bases map to TRBD2. The CDR3 loop spans 14 amino acids. V shed 3 bases and J 2 bases; nucleotides not matched to a gene: 0. CDR1 is SGHNT, CDR2 YYREEE, per germline (reference sequence). In DNA, the CDR3 is TGTGCCAGCAGCTCTAGCGGGGGGGCCTACGAGCAGTACTTC. Its translation is CASSSSGGAYEQYF.

The V gene is TRBV28, the J gene TRBJ2-7; D assignment may be TRBD1 or TRBD2 (6 bases each). The CDR3 extends over 14 amino acids. CDR1 and CDR2 (germline): MDHEN, SYDVKM. The ends were cut back, 7 bases at V and 5 bases at J, with 18 bases in the middle. CDR3 loop: CASIYSGAKNEQYF. The CDR3 coding sequence is TGTGCCAGCATCTACTCGGGGGCGAAAAACGAGCAGTACTTC.